These 25 T cell receptor beta chains were sequenced from one sample in a study of blood T cell repertoires in COVID-19. Assay: immunoSEQ multiplex PCR; the TCRdb copy retains only in-frame clones and omits some. The sample contains a few hundred thousand clones, 75% to 90% of which appear only once. Material for sequencing was peripheral blood. Source of these receptors: a woman in her thirties or forties who had recovered from COVID-19.

This CDR3 reads CAISVGPPSNSPLHF. Written as DNA, the CDR3 is TGTGCCATCAGTGTTGGGCCTCCCTCCAATTCACCCCTCCACTTT. The chain is built from TRBV10-3 and TRBJ1-6; D not resolved. This CDR3 comprises 15 residues. Per the germline V gene, CDR1 is ENHRY and CDR2 is SYGVKD. V was pared by 4 bases and J by 7 bases, with 14 bases between.

This chain uses TRBV4-1 with TRBJ2-7; D may be TRBD2 (6 bases). CDR3 length: 13 amino acids. V lost 5 bases and J 1 base, leaving 9 bases between the germline ends. Germline CDR1 MGHRA, CDR2 YSYEKL. The CDR3 region has the DNA TGCGCCAGCAGCTTCGGGACTTCCTACGAGCAGTACTTC. This sequence encodes CASSFGTSYEQYF.

This chain uses TRBV6-5 with TRBJ1-4; 10 bases line up with TRBD1. This CDR3 contains 13 residues. With 6 bases clipped from V and 8 bases from J, the junction kept 3 bases outside the gene matches. In germline, CDR1 is MNHEY, CDR2 SVGAGI. The CDR3: CASSWDRGEKLFF. DNA of the CDR3: TGTGCCAGCAGCTGGGACAGGGGCGAAAAACTGTTTTTT.

The chain recombines TRBV10-3 with TRBJ1-4; no clear D gene. The germline V gene has CDR1 ENHRY and CDR2 SYGVKD. Trimming removed 6 bases at V and 4 bases at J, with 12 bases between. The CDR3 consists of 14 residues. The CDR3 region has the DNA TGTGCCATCAGCAGGTCTTTGGATAATGAAAAACTGTTTTTT. As protein: CAISRSLDNEKLFF.

The V gene is TRBV7-8, the J gene TRBJ1-4, with TRBD1 matching over 9 bases. The length of the CDR3 is 15 residues. Germline-derived CDR1 and CDR2 are SGHVS and FQNEAQ. V dropped 5 bases and J dropped 10; count of bases not matched to a gene: 11. This chain's CDR3 is CASSPRDREFGKLFF. Written as DNA, the CDR3 is TGTGCCAGCAGCCCCCGGGACAGGGAATTCGGAAAACTGTTTTTT.

This clone was found once. The chain has TRBV29-1 and TRBJ2-3; TRBD2 agrees at 7 bases. CDR3 length equals 15 residues. V was pared by 0 bases and J by 6 bases, with 9 bases of the junction left unmatched. Germline CDR1 SQVTM, CDR2 ANQGSEA. The DNA for the CDR3 is TGCAGCGTTGAAGACCGGTGGGGAGGGATGGATACGCAGTATTTT. Translation gives CSVEDRWGGMDTQYF.

Comments on this clone: Other DNA sequences in the same sample also yield this CDR3. The rearrangement joins TRBV19 to TRBJ1-1, with D perhaps TRBD1 (5 bases). V shed 3 bases and J shed 3 bases, with 8 bases lying between them. The CDR3 consists of 13 residues. Germline values: CDR1 LNHDA, CDR2 SQIVND (reference sequence). This chain's CDR3 is CASSISGYTEAFF. As DNA, the CDR3 is TGTGCCAGTAGTATTTCAGGGTACACTGAAGCTTTCTTT.

This clone was counted a single time. The V call is TRBV19, the J call TRBJ1-3; D may be TRBD1 (6 bases). The CDR3 is 14 amino acids. The V gene's germline CDR1 is LNHDA and CDR2 SQIVND (reference sequence). V was clipped by 6 bases and J by 2 bases, with 11 bases between them. The CDR3 DNA is TGTGCCAGTAGCCAGGGACATGCTGGAAACACCATATATTTT. Its translation: CASSQGHAGNTIYF.

This clone was detected only a few times. The chain uses TRBV25-1 and TRBJ2-1; 12 positions match TRBD2. V lost 4 bases to trimming and J lost 8 bases; unmatched junction nucleotides: 3. The CDR3 covers 14 residues. The V gene's germline CDR1 is MGHDK and CDR2 SYGVNS. CDR3: CASSGTSGRHEQFF. The CDR3 nucleotides read TGTGCCAGCAGTGGAACTAGCGGGAGGCATGAGCAGTTCTTC.

This clone has a single count. The chain has TRBV6-5 and TRBJ1-2, with TRBD1 as a possible D gene (6 bases). This CDR3 has 14 amino acids. Germline V gene lookup returns CDR1 MNHEY and CDR2 SVGAGI. V was trimmed by 4 bases and J by 2 bases, leaving 11 bases between them. In DNA, the CDR3 is TGTGCCAGCAGTTCGGGCAGGGGCAACTATGGCTACACCTTC. Translated: CASSSGRGNYGYTF.

J is TRBJ2-1 and V is TRBV24-1; D is unclear. CDR3 length: 13 amino acids. Germline V CDR1 and CDR2: KGHDR, SFDVKD. Trimming took off 9 bases at V and 4 bases at J, with 12 bases between the two ends. The CDR3 sequence is CATSTAQYNEQFF. DNA for the CDR3: TGTGCCACCTCGACCGCACAGTACAATGAGCAGTTCTTC.

This clone has more than one count but fewer than ten. The chain employs TRBV7-2 and TRBJ1-4; no firm D call. CDR1 is SGHTA, CDR2 FQGNSA, per germline. Trimming shortened V by 2 bases and J by 10 bases, and 17 bases separated the two germline ends. The CDR3 sequence is 15 residues long. CDR3 protein: CASSLRFGESVKLFF. CDR3 DNA sequence: TGTGCCAGCAGCTTAAGGTTCGGGGAATCCGTAAAACTGTTTTTT.

This clone was seen a single time. The chain uses TRBV5-4 and TRBJ2-1; 10 bases fit TRBD2. The germline gives CDR1 SGHNT, CDR2 YYREEE (reference sequence). The CDR3 loop spans 16 amino acids. V lost 0 bases to trimming and J lost 4 bases; unmatched junction nucleotides: 4. CDR3 in amino acids: CASSLEPSGGYNEQFF. CDR3 sequence (DNA): TGTGCCAGCAGCTTGGAGCCTAGCGGGGGATACAATGAGCAGTTCTTC. The entire variable domain, with the rest obtained from reference TRBV5-4 and TRBJ2-1, is as follows: ETGVTQSPTHLIKTRGQQVTLRCSSQSGHNTVSWYQQALGQGPQFIFQYYREEENGRGNFPPRFSGLQFPNYSSELNVNALELDDSALYLCASSLEPSGGYNEQFFGPGTRLTVL.

This clone was seen more than once but under ten times. The DNA of the CDR3 is TGCGCCAGCAGCCAAGAAGCCGGGACTAGCGGGATCCATGAGCAGTTCTTC. This gives the protein CASSQEAGTSGIHEQFF. The J gene is TRBJ2-1, the V gene TRBV4-3, with TRBD2 identical over 13 bases. Trimming cost V 0 bases and J 8 bases; bases outside gene matches: 7. Germline CDR1 and CDR2: LGHNA and YSLEER. There are 17 residues in the CDR3.

The V and J genes are TRBV5-5 and TRBJ2-7, with TRBD1 as a possible D gene (5 bases). The CDR3 is made up of 12 amino acids. Trimming cost V 1 base and J 4 bases, with 6 bases left between them. Germline V gene data show CDR1 as SGHKS and CDR2 as YYEKEE (reference sequence). This CDR3 reads CASSLQGYEQYV. Written as DNA, the CDR3 is TGTGCCAGCAGCTTGCAGGGATACGAGCAGTACGTC.

The J gene is TRBJ1-1, the V gene TRBV30; TRBD1 aligns across 7 bases. Per germline, CDR1 GTSNPN and CDR2 SVGIG (reference sequence). The CDR3 sequence is 13 residues long. V dropped 2 bases and J dropped 1; count of bases not matched to a gene: 1. CDR3 coding DNA: TGTGCCTGGAGTTGGGACAGGAACACTGAAGCTTTCTTT. Protein sequence: CAWSWDRNTEAFF.

J is TRBJ2-2 and V is TRBV6-5; D not resolved. The CDR3 totals 14 residues. Trimming left V 3 bases short and J 2 bases short, with 7 bases between. Germline V gene lookup returns CDR1 MNHEY and CDR2 SVGAGI. The CDR3 here is CASSYSRNTGELFF. For the CDR3, the DNA is TGTGCCAGCAGTTATTCGCGAAACACCGGGGAGCTGTTTTTT.

The chain combines TRBV3-1 (or the pseudogene TRBV3-2) with TRBJ1-6; 8 bases are a match to TRBD1. The germline V gene encodes CDR1 LGHDT and CDR2 YNNKEL (reference sequence). The CDR3 spans 13 residues. V lost 7 bases and J lost 11; bases outside the gene matches: 7. The CDR3 nucleotides are TGTGCCAGCAACGACAGGGGTTCGACACCCCTCCACTTT. Amino acids: CASNDRGSTPLHF.

The gene calls are TRBV7-9 and TRBJ2-5; TRBD2 matches 7 bases. V was pared by 4 bases and J by 5 bases, with 4 bases of the junction left unmatched. Germline CDR1 reads SEHNR; CDR2 reads FQNEAQ (reference sequence). CDR3 length: 13 amino acids. The CDR3 coding sequence is TGTGCCAGCAGCTGGGGGGGACGGGAGACCCAGTACTTC. Translated, it gives CASSWGGRETQYF.

The chain combines TRBV18 with TRBJ2-5; a weak D match, TRBD1 (6 bases). V lost 4 bases and J lost 4, with 13 bases in between. The CDR3 extends over 14 amino acids. Germline loops: CDR1 KGHSH, CDR2 LQKENI. CDR3 protein: CASSLDRVRETQYF. CDR3 nucleotides: TGTGCCAGCTCACTGGACAGAGTAAGAGAGACCCAGTACTTC.

The table lists this clone with a count of one. The gene calls are TRBV15 and TRBJ1-5; D might be TRBD1 (5 bases). This CDR3 has 14 amino acids. The germline gives CDR1 LNHNV, CDR2 YYDKDF (reference sequence). With 5 bases removed from V and 3 bases from J, the gap between germline ends came to 11 bases. The CDR3 loop reads CATSGGTFNQPQHF. CDR3 DNA: TGTGCCACCAGCGGCGGGACTTTCAATCAGCCCCAGCATTTT.

J is TRBJ2-1 and V is TRBV5-1, with 7 bases aligning to TRBD1. CDR1 is SGHRS, CDR2 YFSETQ, per germline. J was trimmed by 3 bases and V by 4 bases; bases with no gene match: 4. There are 14 residues in the CDR3. In DNA form, the CDR3 reads TGCGCCAGCAGCCGAGGGACAGTCTACAATGAGCAGTTCTTC. It encodes CASSRGTVYNEQFF.

The rearrangement joins TRBV5-1 to TRBJ2-5; weak D call: TRBD2 (5 bases). The CDR3 loop spans 13 amino acids. In germline, CDR1 is SGHRS, CDR2 YFSETQ. V was cut by 0 bases and J by 5 bases, with 8 bases left in between. The CDR3 bases are TGCGCCAGCAGCTTGGCTAGCTTGGAGACCCAGTACTTC. Translation gives CASSLASLETQYF.

The rearrangement uses TRBV24-1 and TRBJ1-1; TRBD1 might be the D (6 bases). The CDR3 length is 14 residues. V was pared by 2 bases and J by 5 bases, with 11 bases between. Germline-derived CDR1 and CDR2 are KGHDR and SFDVKD. The CDR3 region is CATSDSGVRTEAFF. The CDR3 nucleotides are TGTGCCACCAGTGATTCAGGGGTTCGGACTGAAGCTTTCTTT.

This sequence joins TRBV6-1 and TRBJ1-1; 7 nucleotides match TRBD1. The CDR3 totals 14 residues. Germline lookup yields CDR1 MNHNS and CDR2 SASEGT. The V and J ends lost 1 base and 8 bases, in that order; junction bases with no gene match: 7. The CDR3 protein is CASSEGGQRLEAFF. The CDR3 coding sequence is TGTGCCAGCAGTGAAGGGGGACAGAGGTTGGAAGCTTTCTTT.